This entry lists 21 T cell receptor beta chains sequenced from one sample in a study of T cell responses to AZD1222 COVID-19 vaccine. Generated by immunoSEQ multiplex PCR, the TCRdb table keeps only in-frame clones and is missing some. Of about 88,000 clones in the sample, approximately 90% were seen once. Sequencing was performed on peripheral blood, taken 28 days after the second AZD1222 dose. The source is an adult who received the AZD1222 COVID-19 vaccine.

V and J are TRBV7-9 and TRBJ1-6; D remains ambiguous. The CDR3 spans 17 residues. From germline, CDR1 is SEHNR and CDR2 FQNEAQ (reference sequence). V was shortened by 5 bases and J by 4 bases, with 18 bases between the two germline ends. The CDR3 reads CASSPPTPTEYNSPLHF. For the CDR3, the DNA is TGTGCCAGCAGCCCGCCGACGCCTACTGAATATAATTCACCCCTCCACTTT.

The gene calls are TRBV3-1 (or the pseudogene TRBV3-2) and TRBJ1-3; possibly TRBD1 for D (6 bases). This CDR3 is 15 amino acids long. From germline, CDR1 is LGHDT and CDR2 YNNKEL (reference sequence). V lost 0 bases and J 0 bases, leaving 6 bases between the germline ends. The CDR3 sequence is CASSQEQGSGNTIYF. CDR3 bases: TGTGCCAGCAGCCAAGAACAGGGCTCTGGAAACACCATATATTTT.

The DNA of the CDR3 is TGTGCCAGCACTATCTTCGGTACGGAGAAATATCAGCCCCAGCATTTT. Its translation: CASTIFGTEKYQPQHF. The gene calls are TRBV28 and TRBJ1-5; D not resolved. Between the trimmed V and J ends, which lost 7 bases and 5 bases, there was a span of 21 bases. Germline V gives CDR1 MDHEN, CDR2 SYDVKM. The CDR3 is made up of 16 amino acids.

Here the CDR3 DNA reads TGTGCCAGCAGCTTACCCCCGGGGGCTGAAGCTTTCTTT. It codes for CASSLPPGAEAFF. The chain couples TRBV7-9 to TRBJ1-1; tentative D call: TRBD1 (5 bases). V shed 2 bases and J shed 6 bases, with 10 bases lying between them. CDR3 size: 13 residues. Germline CDR1 reads SEHNR; CDR2 reads FQNEAQ (reference sequence).

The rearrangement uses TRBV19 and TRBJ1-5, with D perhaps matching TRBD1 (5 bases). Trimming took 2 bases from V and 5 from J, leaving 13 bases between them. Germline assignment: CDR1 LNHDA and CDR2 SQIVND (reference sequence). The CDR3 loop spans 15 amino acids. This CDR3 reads CASSIQSQAYQPQHF. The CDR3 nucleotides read TGTGCCAGTAGTATACAATCACAGGCCTATCAGCCCCAGCATTTT.

The CDR3 coding sequence is TGTGCCAGCAGCTTAGGGGGACAGGCAGCAGAGACCCAGTACTTC. Translating gives CASSLGGQAAETQYF. The chain carries TRBV7-9 and TRBJ2-5, with 8 bases aligning to TRBD1. The CDR3 is 15 amino acids. J gave up 4 bases and V 1 base, and 5 bases lay outside the gene matches. Germline loops: CDR1 SEHNR, CDR2 FQNEAQ (reference sequence).

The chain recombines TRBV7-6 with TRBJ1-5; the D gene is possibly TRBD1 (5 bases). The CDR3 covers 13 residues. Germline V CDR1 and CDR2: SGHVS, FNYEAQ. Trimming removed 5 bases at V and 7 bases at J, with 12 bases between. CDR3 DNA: TGTGCCAGCAGCCTGACAGATCTACAGCCCCAGCATTTT. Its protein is CASSLTDLQPQHF.

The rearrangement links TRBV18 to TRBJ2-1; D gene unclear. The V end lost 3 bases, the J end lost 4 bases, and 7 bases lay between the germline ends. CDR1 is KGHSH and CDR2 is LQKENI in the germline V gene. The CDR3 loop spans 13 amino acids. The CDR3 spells CASSPLSYNEQFF. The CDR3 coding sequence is TGTGCCAGCTCACCTCTCAGTTACAATGAGCAGTTCTTC.

CDR3 DNA: TGTGCCAGCAGCTTAGACCGGACCTATGGCTACACCTTC. The encoded protein is CASSLDRTYGYTF. The chain links TRBV7-8 to TRBJ1-2, with D uncertain. The germline V gene has CDR1 SGHVS and CDR2 FQNEAQ. The V gene lost 1 base and the J gene lost 4 bases, with 7 bases spanning the gap. The CDR3 sequence is 13 residues long.

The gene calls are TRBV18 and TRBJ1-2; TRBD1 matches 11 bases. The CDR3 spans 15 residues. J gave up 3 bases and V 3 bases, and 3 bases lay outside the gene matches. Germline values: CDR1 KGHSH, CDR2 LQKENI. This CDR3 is CASSPGQGEHYGYTF. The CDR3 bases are TGTGCCAGCTCACCGGGACAGGGGGAACACTATGGCTACACCTTC.

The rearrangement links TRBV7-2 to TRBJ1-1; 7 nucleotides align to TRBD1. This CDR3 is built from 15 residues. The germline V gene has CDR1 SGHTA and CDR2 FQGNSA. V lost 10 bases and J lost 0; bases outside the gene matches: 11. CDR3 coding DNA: TGTGCCACCGTCAGGGACAGAGTCTTGAACACTGAAGCTTTCTTT. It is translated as CATVRDRVLNTEAFF.

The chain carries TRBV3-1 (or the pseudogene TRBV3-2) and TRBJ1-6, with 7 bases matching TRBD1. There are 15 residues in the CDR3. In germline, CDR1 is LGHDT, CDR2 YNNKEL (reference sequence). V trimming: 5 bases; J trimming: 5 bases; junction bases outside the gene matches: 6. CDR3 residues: CASSIRQGDNSPLHF. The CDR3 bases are TGTGCCAGCAGCATCCGACAGGGAGATAATTCACCCCTCCACTTT.

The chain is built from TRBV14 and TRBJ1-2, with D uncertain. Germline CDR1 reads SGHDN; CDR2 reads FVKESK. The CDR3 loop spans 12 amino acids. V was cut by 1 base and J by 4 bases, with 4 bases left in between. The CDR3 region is CASSQGFYGYTF. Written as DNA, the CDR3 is TGTGCCAGCAGCCAAGGGTTCTATGGCTACACCTTC.

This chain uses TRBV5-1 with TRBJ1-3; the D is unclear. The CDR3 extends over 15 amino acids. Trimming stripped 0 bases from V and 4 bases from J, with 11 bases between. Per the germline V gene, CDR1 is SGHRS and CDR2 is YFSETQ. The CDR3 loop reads CASSLDGDTGNTIYF. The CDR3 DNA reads TGCGCCAGCAGCTTGGATGGGGATACGGGAAACACCATATATTTT.

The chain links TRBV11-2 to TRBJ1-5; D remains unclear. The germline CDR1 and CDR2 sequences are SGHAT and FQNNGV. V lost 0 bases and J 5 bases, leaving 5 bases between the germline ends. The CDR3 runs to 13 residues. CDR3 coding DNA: TGTGCCAGCAGCTTAGATCCTGATCAGCCCCAGCATTTT. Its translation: CASSLDPDQPQHF.

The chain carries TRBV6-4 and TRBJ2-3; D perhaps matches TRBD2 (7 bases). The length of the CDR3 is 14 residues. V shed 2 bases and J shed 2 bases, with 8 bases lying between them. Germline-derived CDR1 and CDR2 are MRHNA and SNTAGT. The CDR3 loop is CASSDGGATDTQYF. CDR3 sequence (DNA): TGTGCCAGCAGTGACGGGGGGGCCACAGATACGCAGTATTTT.

CDR3: CASSYQEGSYTF. As DNA, the CDR3 is TGTGCCAGCAGTTACCAGGAGGGAAGCTACACCTTC. The rearrangement joins TRBV6-5 to TRBJ1-2, with D hard to call. Germline-derived CDR1 and CDR2 are MNHEY and SVGAGI. V lost 2 bases and J lost 9, with 10 bases in between. This CDR3 has 12 amino acids.

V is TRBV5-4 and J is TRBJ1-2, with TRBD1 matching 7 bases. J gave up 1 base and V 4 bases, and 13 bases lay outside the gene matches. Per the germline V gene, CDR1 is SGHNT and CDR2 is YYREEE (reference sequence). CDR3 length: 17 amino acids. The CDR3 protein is CASSPYRGGIGNYGYTF. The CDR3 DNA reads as TGTGCCAGCAGCCCCTACAGGGGTGGGATCGGTAACTATGGCTACACCTTC.

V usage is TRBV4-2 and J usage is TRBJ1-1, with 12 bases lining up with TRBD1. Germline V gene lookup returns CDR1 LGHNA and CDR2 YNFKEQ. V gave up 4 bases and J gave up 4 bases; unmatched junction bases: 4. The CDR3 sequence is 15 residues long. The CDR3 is CASSLGTGGSTEAFF. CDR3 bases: TGTGCCAGCAGCCTAGGGACAGGGGGCAGCACTGAAGCTTTCTTT.

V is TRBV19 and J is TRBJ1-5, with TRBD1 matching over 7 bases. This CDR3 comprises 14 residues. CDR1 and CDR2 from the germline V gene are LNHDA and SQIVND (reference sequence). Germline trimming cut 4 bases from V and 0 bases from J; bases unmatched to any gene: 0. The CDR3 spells CASSRQGSNQPQHF. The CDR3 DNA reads TGTGCCAGTAGTAGACAGGGTAGCAATCAGCCCCAGCATTTT. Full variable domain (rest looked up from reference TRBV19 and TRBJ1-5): DGGITQSPKYLFRKEGQNVTLSCEQNLNHDAMYWYRQDPGQGLRLIYYSQIVNDFQKGDIAEGYSVSREKKESFPLTVTSAQKNPTAFYLCASSRQGSNQPQHFGDGTRLSIL.

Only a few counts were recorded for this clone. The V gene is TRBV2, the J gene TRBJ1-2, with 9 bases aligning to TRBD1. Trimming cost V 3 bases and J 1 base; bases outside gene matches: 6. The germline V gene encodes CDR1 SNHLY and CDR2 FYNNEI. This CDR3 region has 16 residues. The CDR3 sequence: CASSEMGQGYNYGYTF. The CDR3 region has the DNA TGTGCCAGCAGTGAGATGGGACAGGGATATAACTATGGCTACACCTTC.